These 30 T cell receptor beta chains came from one sample sequenced in a study of control samples from healthy donors and cancer patients. Profiled with immunoSEQ multiplex PCR; TCRdb holds only in-frame clones, not every one. Among about 410,000 clones, 75% to 95% were seen once, and the ten largest hold around 6.4%. The sample was PBMCs. The source of these receptors is a man aged 35-49 years with head and neck cancer.

The sample holds one count of this clone. The gene calls are TRBV7-2 and TRBJ1-2; D unclear. V lost 1 base, J lost 4 bases, and 13 bases lay in between. CDR1 is SGHTA, CDR2 FQGNSA, per germline. The CDR3 covers 15 residues. The CDR3 spells CASSLGLLEGYGYTF. The CDR3 nucleotides are TGTGCCAGCAGCTTAGGCCTGCTGGAGGGCTATGGCTACACCTTC. Looking up the rest from reference TRBV7-2 and TRBJ1-2 gives the full variable domain: GAGVSQSPSNKVTEKGKDVELRCDPISGHTALYWYRQSLGQGLEFLIYFQGNSAPDKSGLPSDRFSAERTGGSVSTLTIQRTQQEDSAVYLCASSLGLLEGYGYTFGSGTRLTVV.

This clone has a single count. The rearrangement joins TRBV20-1 to TRBJ1-2; possible D gene TRBD1, 5 bases. The length of the CDR3 is 14 residues. The V gene's germline CDR1 is DFQATT and CDR2 SNEGSKA (reference sequence). Trimming took 3 bases from V and 4 from J, leaving 15 bases between them. CDR3 coding DNA: TGCAGTGCTAGTCAGGAGGGAGGGGCCTATGGCTACACCTTC. This sequence encodes CSASQEGGAYGYTF.

The chain combines TRBV7-2 with TRBJ1-4, with a possible D match to TRBD1 (6 bases). Per the germline V gene, CDR1 is SGHTA and CDR2 is FQGNSA. This CDR3 is 15 amino acids long. V was pared by 4 bases and J by 7 bases, with 16 bases between. The CDR3 spells CASSSFGGGSEKLFF. The CDR3 region has the DNA TGTGCCAGCAGCTCGTTTGGAGGGGGAAGTGAAAAACTGTTTTTT. Full variable domain (remainder filled in from reference TRBV7-2 and TRBJ1-4): GAGVSQSPSNKVTEKGKDVELRCDPISGHTALYWYRQSLGQGLEFLIYFQGNSAPDKSGLPSDRFSAERTGGSVSTLTIQRTQQEDSAVYLCASSSFGGGSEKLFFGSGTQLSVL.

This chain connects TRBV2 to TRBJ2-3, with 8 bases lining up with TRBD1. V lost 1 base and J lost 3; bases outside the gene matches: 6. The CDR3 loop spans 16 amino acids. CDR1 is SNHLY and CDR2 is FYNNEI in the germline V gene. CDR3 protein: CASSEVAGGRTDTQYF. The CDR3 nucleotides read TGTGCCAGCAGTGAAGTGGCAGGGGGCAGGACAGATACGCAGTATTTT. Using reference TRBV2 and TRBJ2-3 for the parts outside the CDR3, the full variable domain is EPEVTQTPSHQVTQMGQEVILRCVPISNHLYFYWYRQILGQKVEFLVSFYNNEISEKSEIFDDQFSVERPDGSNFTLKIRSTKLEDSAMYFCASSEVAGGRTDTQYFGPGTRLTVL.

J is TRBJ1-1 and V is TRBV2, with D perhaps matching TRBD1 (5 bases). The CDR3 extends over 16 amino acids. The V gene lost 2 bases and the J gene lost 4 bases, with 17 bases spanning the gap. CDR1 is SNHLY and CDR2 is FYNNEI in the germline V gene. The CDR3 bases are TGTGCCAGCAGTGAATCAACGTCCAGGGTGGGCACTGAAGCTTTCTTT. This codes for CASSESTSRVGTEAFF.

This chain connects TRBV19 to TRBJ1-4, with TRBD1 matching over 11 bases. The junction had 6 bases not matched to a gene; V was cut back by 4 bases and J by 8 bases. The CDR3 totals 15 residues. Germline CDR1 is LNHDA and CDR2 is SQIVND (reference sequence). Here the CDR3 reads CASSTGQGELEKLFF. CDR3 DNA: TGTGCCAGTAGTACGGGACAGGGGGAGCTAGAAAAACTGTTTTTT.

The V and J genes are TRBV11-2 and TRBJ1-4; D may be TRBD1 (5 bases). The CDR3 consists of 15 residues. Germline loops: CDR1 SGHAT, CDR2 FQNNGV. The V and J ends lost 3 bases and 3 bases respectively, with 11 bases between them. Written as DNA, the CDR3 is TGTGCCAGCAGCTTGATGGGGACTGCTAATGAAAAACTGTTTTTT. This translates into CASSLMGTANEKLFF.

The chain employs TRBV10-3 and TRBJ2-1, with TRBD1 as a possible D gene (5 bases). The CDR3 is 13 amino acids. Germline loops: CDR1 ENHRY, CDR2 SYGVKD. The ends were cut back, 5 bases at V and 7 bases at J, with 12 bases in the middle. DNA of the CDR3: TGTGCCATCAGTTCCAGGGTAGGGAATGAGCAGTTCTTC. The encoded protein is CAISSRVGNEQFF.

The CDR3 nucleotides are TGCGCCAGCAGCTTGGGCGGGAGCGGGACCGGGGAGCTGTTTTTT. As protein: CASSLGGSGTGELFF. The rearrangement links TRBV5-1 to TRBJ2-2, with 7 bases lining up with TRBD2. Trimming cost V 0 bases and J 5 bases; bases outside gene matches: 4. Germline V gene sequence: CDR1 SGHRS, CDR2 YFSETQ. The CDR3 consists of 15 residues.

This rearrangement joins TRBV6-5 to TRBJ2-7; possible D gene TRBD2, 6 bases. CDR3 length equals 15 residues. Trimming stripped 2 bases from V and 3 bases from J, with 14 bases between. Looked up from germline, CDR1 is MNHEY and CDR2 is SVGAGI. The CDR3 sequence: CASSYASDSHYEQYF. The CDR3 nucleotides are TGTGCCAGCAGTTACGCTAGCGACAGCCACTACGAGCAGTACTTC.

Notes on this clone: Its ends do not fully match the called genes, so a read error is possible. J is TRBJ1-1 and V is TRBV7-3; 10 bases match TRBD1. The CDR3 contains 16 residues. From germline, CDR1 is SGHTA and CDR2 FQGTGA. CDR3 residues: CASSPQRGQGNAEAFF. CDR3 DNA sequence: TGTGCCAGCAGCCCCCAACGGGGACAGGGGAACGCTGAAGCTTTCTTT.

CDR3 sequence: CASSRTRNEQFF. CDR3 bases: TGTGCCAGCAGCAGGACTAGGAATGAGCAGTTCTTC. The rearrangement uses TRBV6-5 and TRBJ2-1, with 7 bases matching TRBD2. Germline assignment: CDR1 MNHEY and CDR2 SVGAGI. CDR3 length equals 12 residues. The trim removed 6 bases at V and 7 bases at J, leaving 3 bases unmatched.

The chain is built from TRBV24-1 and TRBJ2-1; D is perhaps TRBD1 (6 bases). V was cut by 3 bases and J by 2 bases, with 13 bases left in between. This CDR3 region has 16 residues. In germline, CDR1 is KGHDR, CDR2 SFDVKD. DNA of the CDR3: TGTGCCACCAGTGATATCAGGGGCGCAACCTACAATGAGCAGTTCTTC. Translation gives CATSDIRGATYNEQFF.

This clone was detected only once. This sequence joins TRBV9 and TRBJ1-3; D unclear. The CDR3 sequence is 13 residues long. V dropped 3 bases and J dropped 4 bases, with 8 bases sitting between them. Per the germline V gene, CDR1 is SGDLS and CDR2 is YYNGEE. The CDR3 sequence is CASSDEVGNTIYF. DNA for the CDR3: TGTGCCAGCAGCGATGAGGTAGGAAACACCATATATTTT.

This clone showed up just once. The CDR3 loop is CASSVMTGTNSPLHF. CDR3 bases: TGTGCCAGCAGCGTAATGACGGGGACTAATTCACCCCTCCACTTT. V and J are TRBV9 and TRBJ1-6; TRBD1 might be the D (5 bases). Germline V gives CDR1 SGDLS, CDR2 YYNGEE. The CDR3 contains 15 residues. V dropped 1 base and J dropped 6 bases, with 11 bases sitting between them.

This rearrangement joins TRBV28 to TRBJ1-5, with a weak D call TRBD1 (6 bases). Germline V CDR1 and CDR2: MDHEN, SYDVKM. The CDR3 runs to 16 residues. V was shortened by 2 bases and J by 7 bases, with 18 bases between the two germline ends. The CDR3 protein is CASSLGGGGARQPQHF. CDR3 in DNA: TGTGCCAGCAGTTTAGGGGGCGGGGGGGCCAGACAGCCCCAGCATTTT.

The chain couples TRBV7-3 to TRBJ1-1; D is undetermined. Trimming left V 5 bases short and J 0 bases short, with 7 bases between. This CDR3 has 13 residues. In germline, CDR1 is SGHTA, CDR2 FQGTGA. For the CDR3, the DNA is TGTGCCAGCAGCATAGGCGTGAACACTGAAGCTTTCTTT. This codes for CASSIGVNTEAFF.

This chain links TRBV19 with TRBJ2-1; D may be TRBD2 (5 bases). The CDR3 covers 17 residues. Germline-derived CDR1 and CDR2 are LNHDA and SQIVND (reference sequence). Between the trimmed V and J ends, which lost 5 bases and 0 bases, there was a span of 17 bases. CDR3 loop: CASSVDRSASSYNEQFF. The CDR3 DNA follows: TGTGCCAGTAGTGTCGACCGTAGCGCGAGCTCCTACAATGAGCAGTTCTTC.

This chain links TRBV12-3 or TRBV12-4 with TRBJ1-2, with no clear D. Trimming took 1 base from V and 2 from J, leaving 5 bases between them. The CDR3 spans 13 residues. CDR3 amino acids: CASSLDPNYGYTF. For the CDR3, the DNA is TGTGCCAGCAGTTTAGACCCCAACTATGGCTACACCTTC.

This clone was counted between two and nine times. The chain combines TRBV4-1 with TRBJ1-2; D gene uncertain. In germline, CDR1 is MGHRA, CDR2 YSYEKL. CDR3 length equals 14 residues. The V gene lost 2 bases and the J gene lost 4 bases, with 11 bases spanning the gap. The CDR3 reads CASSQNSGSYGYTF. The CDR3 DNA follows: TGCGCCAGCAGCCAAAACAGCGGAAGCTATGGCTACACCTTC.

V and J are TRBV18 and TRBJ2-1; D is undetermined. The ends were cut back, 0 bases at V and 1 base at J, with 4 bases in the middle. The length of the CDR3 is 14 residues. Germline V lookup: CDR1 KGHSH, CDR2 LQKENI. This CDR3 is CASSPPRSYNEQFF. The CDR3 region has the DNA TGTGCCAGCTCACCACCCCGGTCCTACAATGAGCAGTTCTTC. The variable domain in full, completed from reference TRBV18 and TRBJ2-1, reads NAGVMQNPRHLVRRRGQEARLRCSPMKGHSHVYWYRQLPEEGLKFMVYLQKENIIDESGMPKERFSAEFPKEGPSILRIQQVVRGDSAAYFCASSPPRSYNEQFFGPGTRLTVL.

This sequence joins TRBV30 and TRBJ1-1; 7 positions agree with TRBD1. The CDR3 consists of 15 residues. After removal of 0 bases from V and 6 bases from J, the junction contained 10 bases not matched to a gene. Germline CDR1 reads GTSNPN; CDR2 reads SVGIG (reference sequence). The CDR3 DNA sequence: TGTGCCTGGAGTGTACTGGAGGGGGCGTGGGCTGAAGCTTTCTTT. Its translation: CAWSVLEGAWAEAFF.

The rearrangement joins TRBV19 to TRBJ2-7; 10 nucleotides line up with TRBD1. CDR1 and CDR2 from the germline V gene are LNHDA and SQIVND (reference sequence). The V gene end was trimmed by 5 bases and the J gene end by 2 bases; junction bases not matched to a gene: 3. The CDR3 length is 14 residues. The CDR3 nucleotides are TGTGCCAGTAGTGGGACAGGGGTTCCCTACGAGCAGTACTTC. Encoded protein: CASSGTGVPYEQYF.

The CDR3: CASSLRGATNEKLFF. CDR3 coding DNA: TGTGCCAGCAGTTTACGAGGGGCAACTAATGAAAAACTGTTTTTT. V and J are TRBV27 and TRBJ1-4; perhaps TRBD1 as D (5 bases). The CDR3 covers 15 residues. The V and J ends lost 2 bases and 0 bases respectively, with 7 bases between them. CDR1 and CDR2 (germline): MNHEY, SMNVEV (reference sequence).

The chain employs TRBV11-1 and TRBJ2-1; TRBD1 is a possible D gene (6 bases). The CDR3 is 15 residues long. Germline assignment: CDR1 SGHAT and CDR2 FQDESV (reference sequence). The germline V and J ends were trimmed by 5 bases and 6 bases, with 17 bases remaining between them. In nucleotides, the CDR3 is TGTGCCAGCAGCCAACCTCCACAGGGAGTCAATGAGCAGTTCTTC. The encoded protein is CASSQPPQGVNEQFF.

This chain uses TRBV27 with TRBJ2-5; D unclear. Per germline, CDR1 MNHEY and CDR2 SMNVEV (reference sequence). With 7 bases removed from V and 2 bases from J, the gap between germline ends came to 17 bases. The CDR3 loop spans 15 amino acids. Written as DNA, the CDR3 is TGTGCCAGCAAAACCGCCGGCATGAAACAAGAGACCCAGTACTTC. Its translation is CASKTAGMKQETQYF.

V usage is TRBV10-2 and J usage is TRBJ2-4; no definite D call. In germline, CDR1 is WSHSY, CDR2 SAAADI. V shed 0 bases and J shed 2 bases, with 11 bases lying between them. The CDR3 sequence is 16 residues long. The CDR3 DNA follows: TGCGCCAGCAGTGAGTCGAGTCCCGGCACCAAAAACATTCAGTACTTC. Translated: CASSESSPGTKNIQYF.

The V call is TRBV27, the J call TRBJ2-1, with D tentatively TRBD1 or TRBD2 (5 bases each). CDR3 length: 15 residues. Trimming left V 8 bases short and J 1 base short, with 15 bases between. Germline assignment: CDR1 MNHEY and CDR2 SMNVEV (reference sequence). In nucleotides, the CDR3 is TGTGCCAGCCACACTGGGGACCTATCCTACAATGAGCAGTTCTTC. Encoded protein: CASHTGDLSYNEQFF.

This sequence joins TRBV7-3 and TRBJ2-3, with 8 bases identical to TRBD2. Losses at the gene ends were 4 bases for V and 4 bases for J; bases not matched to a gene: 4. The CDR3 is 14 amino acids. CDR1 and CDR2 from the germline V gene are SGHTA and FQGTGA. As DNA, the CDR3 is TGTGCCAGCAGCTCCACGGGGGGGCCAGATACGCAGTATTTT. It yields the protein CASSSTGGPDTQYF.

This sequence joins TRBV27 and TRBJ2-2; 8 bases line up with TRBD1. After removal of 8 bases from V and 3 bases from J, the junction contained 5 bases not matched to a gene. Per the germline V gene, CDR1 is MNHEY and CDR2 is SMNVEV (reference sequence). The CDR3 is made up of 14 amino acids. CDR3 protein: CASVDREDTGELFF. CDR3 sequence (DNA): TGTGCCAGCGTGGACAGGGAGGACACCGGGGAGCTGTTTTTT.